This T cell receptor beta chain was obtained from a study of response to subunit inactivated influenza vaccine (dated by TCRdb to the late 2010s). Concerning the study at large: Deep quantitative profiling of the T cell receptor repertoire was used in the study to follow responses to a trivalent subunit inactivated influenza vaccine. The investigation overall reported the following: The authors proposed that each seasonal influenza vaccination may bring in only a limited number of new T cells.

Library method: RT-PCR. For sequencing, an Illumina HiSeq 2500 was employed. TCRdb reworked the public reads: Q25 trimming with fastp, MiXCR clone assembly, productive beta chains retained. Every distinct CDR3 protein forms one entry, paired with its most common genes and DNA. This sample holds approximately 160,000 distinct CDR3 sequences; roughly a tenth were observed only once. The ten largest clonotypes hold about a third of the sample. Based on the germline V gene, the CDR1 and CDR2 sequences are SGHDT and YYEEEE. The CDR3 runs 13 amino acids, cysteine and phenylalanine included. Only the CDR3 region is kept as DNA, spanning 39 bases read in frame from base 1. A remark on this clonotype: Its antigen remains undetermined. The junction and the germline gene differ at one end; a read error may be behind it.

This specimen was CD8+ T cells sorted from PBMCs, taken roughly 24 months after vaccination. The sequence links TRBV5-6 to TRBJ2-7, with 8 middle bases fitting TRBD2. The clonotype comes from a man between 50 and 69 years old who received an inactivated influenza vaccine. Donor details come from another sample of the same person, matched by shared clones. The nucleotides are TGTGCCAGCAGCTTTGCTAGCGGGTTGCACATCCACTTC. This gives the protein CASSFASGLHIHF.